One and the same sample provided the 32 T cell receptor beta chains below, sequenced in a study of OX40 agonist ivuxolimab in advanced cancers. TCRdb keeps only in-frame clones here, not all; method: immunoSEQ multiplex PCR. The sample has fewer than 70,000 clones; more than 85% are singletons. Material: CD4+ or CD8+ T cells sorted from blood, obtained in a trial of the OX40 agonist ivuxolimab. The receptors were sampled from an adult with an advanced solid tumor such as melanoma, head and neck, liver or kidney cancer.

This clone occurred a few times. J is TRBJ1-1 and V is TRBV14, with 9 bases matching TRBD1. CDR1 is SGHDN, CDR2 FVKESK, per germline. V lost 4 bases, J lost 0 bases, and 3 bases stayed unmatched. The CDR3 is 15 amino acids. CDR3 in amino acids: CASSPGQGMNTEAFF. For the CDR3, the DNA is TGTGCCAGCAGCCCTGGACAGGGGATGAACACTGAAGCTTTCTTT.

The chain employs TRBV6-4 and TRBJ2-1; TRBD2 is a possible D gene (6 bases). This CDR3 contains 15 residues. The V end lost 3 bases, the J end lost 9 bases, and 18 bases lay between the germline ends. CDR1 is MRHNA, CDR2 SNTAGT, per germline. The CDR3 spells CASSEASAMGGEQFF. The CDR3 nucleotides read TGTGCCAGCAGTGAGGCTAGCGCGATGGGGGGTGAGCAGTTCTTC.

The chain links TRBV6-1 to TRBJ1-4, with 7 bases that match TRBD1. Germline assignment: CDR1 MNHNS and CDR2 SASEGT. This CDR3 has 15 residues. V was clipped by 7 bases and J by 0 bases; unmatched bases: 5. CDR3 bases: TGTGCCAGCATCCTAACAGGGGCAACTAATGAAAAACTGTTTTTT. The encoded protein is CASILTGATNEKLFF.

The chain links TRBV18 to TRBJ2-2; unclear D gene. The length of the CDR3 is 17 residues. The ends were cut back, 2 bases at V and 3 bases at J, with 16 bases in the middle. Germline V gene sequence: CDR1 KGHSH, CDR2 LQKENI. The CDR3 DNA sequence: TGTGCCAGCTCACCAATTCTTGTGGGATATGACACCGGGGAGCTGTTTTTT. Translating it yields CASSPILVGYDTGELFF.

CDR3 sequence (DNA): TGCGCCAGCAGCGGACTAGCGGGAGGGGCCTACGAGCAGTACTTC. This encodes CASSGLAGGAYEQYF. The rearrangement uses TRBV5-1 and TRBJ2-7; TRBD2 matches at 15 bases. Trimming cost V 4 bases and J 2 bases; bases outside gene matches: 1. This CDR3 is built from 15 residues. Germline V gene sequence: CDR1 SGHRS, CDR2 YFSETQ.

This sequence joins TRBV7-9 and TRBJ2-2, with 8 positions matching TRBD1. Germline CDR1 is SEHNR and CDR2 is FQNEAQ (reference sequence). The CDR3 extends over 14 amino acids. Trimming removed 6 bases from V and 1 base from J; junction bases left unmatched: 1. CDR3 loop: CASRGTGNTGELFF. DNA of the CDR3: TGTGCCAGCAGGGGGACAGGGAACACCGGGGAGCTGTTTTTT.

This rearrangement joins TRBV6-1 to TRBJ2-1, with 10 bases aligning to TRBD2. The CDR3 has 14 residues. CDR1 and CDR2 (germline): MNHNS, SASEGT. Unmatched junction bases numbered 13, after V lost 11 bases and J lost 9 bases. This chain's CDR3 is CASHPSGSSGEQFF. For the CDR3, the DNA is TGTGCCTCCCACCCTAGCGGGAGTTCTGGTGAGCAGTTCTTC.

The chain joins TRBV27 to TRBJ1-1, with D possibly TRBD1 on 6 matching bases. Germline CDR1 reads MNHEY; CDR2 reads SMNVEV (reference sequence). The CDR3 length is 15 residues. Trimming shortened V by 2 bases and J by 5 bases, and 15 bases separated the two germline ends. In DNA form, the CDR3 reads TGTGCCAGCAGTTTAGGTGTACAGGGTCGTACTGAAGCTTTCTTT. It codes for CASSLGVQGRTEAFF.

The chain combines TRBV4-3 with TRBJ2-2; 11 nucleotides line up with TRBD2. The CDR3 has 17 amino acids. V lost 3 bases and J lost 4; bases outside the gene matches: 7. Germline values: CDR1 LGHNA, CDR2 YSLEER. The CDR3 spells CASSQATSGSPTGELFF. CDR3 coding DNA: TGCGCCAGCAGCCAGGCTACTAGCGGGAGTCCCACCGGGGAGCTGTTTTTT.

The CDR3 region is CASSLNGPLAGNTIYF. CDR3 coding DNA: TGTGCCAGCAGTTTAAATGGCCCCCTGGCTGGAAACACCATATATTTT. The rearrangement links TRBV27 to TRBJ1-3; D is undetermined. The CDR3 loop spans 16 amino acids. The ends were cut back, 2 bases at V and 2 bases at J, with 13 bases in the middle. Germline lookup yields CDR1 MNHEY and CDR2 SMNVEV (reference sequence).

The rearrangement links TRBV6-6 to TRBJ1-1; 8 bases are a match to TRBD1. CDR1 and CDR2 (germline): MNHNY, SVGAGI (reference sequence). The CDR3 extends over 13 amino acids. V gave up 3 bases and J gave up 6 bases; unmatched junction bases: 3. CDR3 coding DNA: TGTGCCAGCAGTTATACAGGGGGATCTGAAGCTTTCTTT. Translated, it gives CASSYTGGSEAFF.

The rearrangement uses TRBV19 and TRBJ1-1, with D possibly matching TRBD1 (6 bases). Looked up from germline, CDR1 is LNHDA and CDR2 is SQIVND (reference sequence). There are 14 residues in the CDR3. The V end lost 5 bases, the J end lost 1 base, and 11 bases lay between the germline ends. The chain's CDR3 is CASSRGQTNTEAFF. The CDR3 bases are TGTGCCAGTAGTCGAGGACAGACGAACACTGAAGCTTTCTTT.

This clone appeared a single time. The chain combines TRBV11-2 with TRBJ2-3; 8 bases line up with TRBD1. The germline gives CDR1 SGHAT, CDR2 FQNNGV. The trim removed 1 base at V and 0 bases at J, leaving 9 bases unmatched. The CDR3 loop spans 18 amino acids. The CDR3: CASSLVGQGATSTDTQYF. CDR3 nucleotide sequence: TGTGCCAGCAGCTTAGTTGGGCAGGGGGCCACAAGCACAGATACGCAGTATTTT.

The genes are TRBV9 and TRBJ1-3; 7 bases map to TRBD1. The CDR3 runs 15 residues. Germline assignment: CDR1 SGDLS and CDR2 YYNGEE. Trimming removed 4 bases from V and 0 bases from J; junction bases left unmatched: 4. This chain's CDR3 is CASSRDSTSGNTIYF. CDR3 nucleotide sequence: TGTGCCAGCAGCCGGGACAGTACCTCTGGAAACACCATATATTTT.

The chain employs TRBV7-8 and TRBJ2-3, with D possibly TRBD2 on 5 matching bases. The CDR3 totals 13 residues. Trimming cost V 5 bases and J 8 bases, with 14 bases left between them. The V gene's germline CDR1 is SGHVS and CDR2 FQNEAQ. CDR3 sequence reads: CASSQDLLTTQYF. CDR3 DNA: TGTGCCAGCAGCCAGGACTTGTTGACTACGCAGTATTTT. Full variable domain (missing parts from reference TRBV7-8 and TRBJ2-3): GAGVSQSPRYKVAKRGQDVALRCDPISGHVSLFWYQQALGQGPEFLTYFQNEAQLDKSGLPSDRFFAERPEGSVSTLKIQRTQQEDSAVYLCASSQDLLTTQYFGPGTRLTVL.

The V and J genes are TRBV28 and TRBJ2-5, with 8 bases lining up with TRBD1. Germline CDR1 and CDR2: MDHEN and SYDVKM. The ends lost 6 bases at V and 5 bases at J; junction bases unmatched: 8. The CDR3 is 14 amino acids. The CDR3 is CASSQGAGVETQYF. The DNA for the CDR3 is TGTGCCAGCAGCCAGGGGGCCGGGGTGGAGACCCAGTACTTC.

The chain links TRBV11-2 to TRBJ1-1; D is undetermined. In germline, CDR1 is SGHAT, CDR2 FQNNGV. Trimming left V 5 bases short and J 0 bases short, with 13 bases between. The CDR3 contains 15 residues. The CDR3 DNA sequence: TGTGCCAGCAGCCTCCTAGGCGGGGTGAACACTGAAGCTTTCTTT. Translating it yields CASSLLGGVNTEAFF.

The rearrangement joins TRBV10-1 to TRBJ2-5; 7 bases line up with TRBD2. Trimming took 4 bases from V and 5 from J; bases not matched to a gene: 4. This CDR3 is 13 amino acids long. In germline, CDR1 is WNHNN, CDR2 SYGVQD (reference sequence). The chain's CDR3 is CASSVAGEETQYF. CDR3 bases: TGCGCCAGCAGTGTTGCGGGAGAGGAGACCCAGTACTTC.

The chain's CDR3 is CASSSTLAGTDTQYF. The DNA for the CDR3 is TGTGCCAGCAGCTCAACACTAGCGGGAACAGATACGCAGTATTTT. The rearrangement joins TRBV11-2 to TRBJ2-3; 10 positions match TRBD2. CDR1 is SGHAT and CDR2 is FQNNGV in the germline V gene. The V and J ends lost 4 bases and 3 bases, in that order; junction bases with no gene match: 4. The CDR3 contains 15 residues.

The V call is TRBV18, the J call TRBJ2-5, with TRBD2 matching over 8 bases. CDR3 size: 14 residues. V lost 6 bases and J lost 1; bases outside the gene matches: 4. Germline values: CDR1 KGHSH, CDR2 LQKENI. For the CDR3, the DNA is TGTGCCAGCTCTAGAGGGACTAGCCAAGAGACCCAGTACTTC. Encoded protein: CASSRGTSQETQYF.

This chain links TRBV5-1 with TRBJ2-3, with D hard to call. V lost 5 bases and J lost 2, with 18 bases in between. Germline V gives CDR1 SGHRS, CDR2 YFSETQ. The CDR3 length is 16 residues. The CDR3 bases are TGCGCCAGCAGGCGCCAGAGAACAGAAAACACAGATACGCAGTATTTT. This sequence encodes CASRRQRTENTDTQYF.

The chain is built from TRBV5-4 and TRBJ1-1; D is unresolved. CDR3 length: 13 amino acids. The germline CDR1 and CDR2 sequences are SGHNT and YYREEE (reference sequence). With 7 bases removed from V and 9 bases from J, the gap between germline ends came to 19 bases. The CDR3 region is CASYPSWELKAFF. The CDR3 DNA reads as TGTGCCAGCTATCCCAGCTGGGAATTAAAAGCTTTCTTT.

Concerning this clone: A junction boundary mismatches the germline segment, possibly from a read error. The chain couples TRBV7-8 to TRBJ1-2, with TRBD1 matching 9 bases. The CDR3 is 14 amino acids. Germline V gives CDR1 SGHVS, CDR2 FQNEAQ. CDR3 sequence reads: CASRPLTGGRFFSF. CDR3 DNA sequence: TGTGCCAGCCGCCCCTTAACAGGGGGCCGATTCTTCTCCTTC.

The chain uses TRBV2 and TRBJ2-6, with D unresolved. The CDR3 has 15 amino acids. The ends were cut back, 3 bases at V and 2 bases at J, with 8 bases in the middle. Looked up from germline, CDR1 is SNHLY and CDR2 is FYNNEI. The CDR3 region has the DNA TGTGCCAGCAGTGAGGAAAGGGCTGGGGCCAACGTCCTGACTTTC. It is translated as CASSEERAGANVLTF.

The chain joins TRBV18 to TRBJ1-1; D gene ambiguous. V was cut by 0 bases and J by 0 bases, with 14 bases left in between. The CDR3 covers 17 residues. CDR1 and CDR2 from the germline V gene are KGHSH and LQKENI. This CDR3 reads CASSPPRANGMNTEAFF. CDR3 DNA sequence: TGTGCCAGCTCACCACCACGGGCAAATGGTATGAACACTGAAGCTTTCTTT. The full variable domain, rest sourced from reference TRBV18 and TRBJ1-1, is NAGVMQNPRHLVRRRGQEARLRCSPMKGHSHVYWYRQLPEEGLKFMVYLQKENIIDESGMPKERFSAEFPKEGPSILRIQQVVRGDSAAYFCASSPPRANGMNTEAFFGQGTRLTVV.

The chain employs TRBV5-1 and TRBJ2-7; TRBD1 agrees at 8 bases. The germline CDR1 and CDR2 sequences are SGHRS and YFSETQ. This CDR3 is built from 14 residues. The V and J ends lost 4 bases and 5 bases, in that order; junction bases with no gene match: 8. CDR3 DNA sequence: TGCGCCAGCAGCATGGGACAGGCTGCCCACGAGCAGTACTTC. It is translated as CASSMGQAAHEQYF.

The V gene is TRBV7-2, the J gene TRBJ2-2; 12 nucleotides line up with TRBD2. The J segment lost 2 bases and the V segment lost 2 bases, leaving 6 bases of the junction unmatched. CDR1 and CDR2 from the germline V gene are SGHTA and FQGNSA. The CDR3 runs 18 residues. CDR3 loop: CASSLPRLAGVNTGELFF. Written as DNA, the CDR3 is TGTGCCAGCAGCTTACCCCGACTAGCGGGAGTAAACACCGGGGAGCTGTTTTTT.

The chain couples TRBV5-6 to TRBJ1-3, with unresolved D. Trimming took 2 bases from V and 4 from J, leaving 10 bases between them. In germline, CDR1 is SGHDT, CDR2 YYEEEE. This CDR3 comprises 14 residues. The CDR3, as DNA: TGTGCCAGCAGCTTCCAGACTACAGGAAACACCATATATTTT. Its protein product is CASSFQTTGNTIYF.

The chain couples TRBV7-2 to TRBJ2-2, with TRBD2 identical over 9 bases. This CDR3 has 16 residues. With 5 bases clipped from V and 1 base from J, the junction kept 5 bases outside the gene matches. CDR1 and CDR2 from the germline V gene are SGHTA and FQGNSA. The CDR3: CASSLRLAVNTGELFF. DNA for the CDR3: TGTGCCAGCAGCCTTCGACTAGCGGTGAACACCGGGGAGCTGTTTTTT.

This chain uses TRBV19 with TRBJ2-2; TRBD1 matches at 8 bases. The V gene end was trimmed by 3 bases and the J gene end by 5 bases; junction bases not matched to a gene: 5. This CDR3 region has 15 residues. Germline V gene sequence: CDR1 LNHDA, CDR2 SQIVND (reference sequence). CDR3 protein: CASSIGQGFTGELFF. The CDR3 bases are TGTGCCAGTAGTATCGGACAGGGTTTTACCGGGGAGCTGTTTTTT.

A few counts support this clone. The chain recombines TRBV11-2 with TRBJ1-1; D is ambiguous. Trimming left V 1 base short and J 3 bases short, with 6 bases between. CDR1 SGHAT and CDR2 FQNNGV come from the germline V gene. The CDR3 runs to 13 residues. The CDR3: CASSLVQDTEAFF. CDR3 nucleotide sequence: TGTGCCAGCAGCTTAGTACAAGACACTGAAGCTTTCTTT.

V is TRBV7-8 and J is TRBJ1-3; 9 bases are a match to TRBD1. V gave up 2 bases and J gave up 0 bases; unmatched junction bases: 5. This CDR3 comprises 17 residues. Germline-derived CDR1 and CDR2 are SGHVS and FQNEAQ. The CDR3 loop reads CASSLRDRALSGNTIYF. DNA of the CDR3: TGTGCCAGCAGCTTAAGGGACAGGGCCCTCTCTGGAAACACCATATATTTT.